A single T cell receptor (beta chain) is shown here with its context. Its antigen is unknown. No base quality information exists; no much larger clone differs at one position. These data come from a study of T cell responses to AZD1222 COVID-19 vaccine (TCRdb year 2021). Background for the entire study: AZD1222 recipients with second doses at about 4 weeks or about 12 weeks were pooled, because spike-specific TCR depth and breadth did not differ between schedules. Trial participants were enrolled by age into subgroups of 18-55, 56-69 and 70-plus years, and around 140, 26 and 57 TCR-sequenced participants, respectively, were included in these subgroups. TCR sequencing was performed for roughly 240 trial participants, of whom about 200 were given two doses of AZD1222 and approximately 25 were given two doses of MenACWY control vaccine. The research as a whole found: The whole spike protein was spanned by vaccine-associated CD4 TCRs, and dominant responses were seen in regions 160-218 and 743-854. In the small 56-69-year group, the increase in depth fell short of significance, most likely because of low power. Conclusions about previously exposed vaccinees are limited because only six or seven AZD1222 recipients were SARS-CoV-2 seropositive at baseline. Because no day 14 peak-response samples were available, repertoires were characterized only after the peak T cell response. A significant rise in spike-specific TCR breadth and depth was observed after two AZD1222 doses relative to day 0 and relative to MenACWY recipients. Epitopes outside the regions mutated in the B.1.351 and B.1.1.7 variants were reportedly recognized by nearly half of the unique spike-specific TCRs. Participants were mostly white British and included more females than males, and it was suggested by the authors that clonal diversity may have been underestimated.

The CDR3 regions of human TCRbeta chains were subjected to immunosequencing. The authors processed their data as follows. Repertoire TCRs were checked for matches against a reference library of SARS-CoV-2-specific TCRs that had been generated using the MIRA antigen-specificity platform. Breadth was defined as the fraction of unique TCRs that were SARS-CoV-2-associated. Depth was defined as the fraction of total T cells that were SARS-CoV-2-associated. Using the MIRA data, each spike-specific TCR was assigned both to the spike region to which the TCR was reactive and to a CD4 or CD8 class. Log10-transformed breadth and depth values were compared by one-way ANOVA with Sidak's multiple comparisons tests. TCRdb's version of the immuneACCESS table is confined to in-frame rearrangements and falls short of the full clone set. An unresolved V gene accounts for under half of the shortfall where checked; the remainder is of unknown origin. That table gives V, J and clone size, and the DNA gave D and trimming. The sample includes around 92,000 clones, with about nine tenths observed a single time. The biggest ten clones account for 22% of the sample.

Trimming takes 4 bases from V and 5 bases from J, and the germline ends sit 14 bases apart. From the germline V gene (reference sequence), CDR1 is LGHDT and CDR2 is YNNKEL. Including the terminal cysteine and phenylalanine, the CDR3 comprises 14 residues. The sequence is cut down to CDR3 DNA, 42 bases in frame from base 1. Explained via the paper, the time point label denotes: baseline before first vaccination. The vaccinee samples were drawn from two UK trials, COV001 and COV002, one of which was a single-blind randomized controlled phase 2/3 trial testing AZD1222 (ChAdOx1 nCoV-19) in healthy adults. Trial participant PBMC samples were collected at day 0 and day 28 after the second dose for TCRbeta chain sequencing.

The receptor was derived from an adult in good health. Sequenced material: peripheral blood, taken on day 0 of AZD1222 vaccination. This chain is built from TRBV3-1 (or the pseudogene TRBV3-2) and TRBJ1-1; the D gene cannot be named for sure. The DNA is TGTGCCAGCAGCCGAACGTTTGGAGAAACTGAAGCTTTCTTT. The resulting protein is CASSRTFGETEAFF.